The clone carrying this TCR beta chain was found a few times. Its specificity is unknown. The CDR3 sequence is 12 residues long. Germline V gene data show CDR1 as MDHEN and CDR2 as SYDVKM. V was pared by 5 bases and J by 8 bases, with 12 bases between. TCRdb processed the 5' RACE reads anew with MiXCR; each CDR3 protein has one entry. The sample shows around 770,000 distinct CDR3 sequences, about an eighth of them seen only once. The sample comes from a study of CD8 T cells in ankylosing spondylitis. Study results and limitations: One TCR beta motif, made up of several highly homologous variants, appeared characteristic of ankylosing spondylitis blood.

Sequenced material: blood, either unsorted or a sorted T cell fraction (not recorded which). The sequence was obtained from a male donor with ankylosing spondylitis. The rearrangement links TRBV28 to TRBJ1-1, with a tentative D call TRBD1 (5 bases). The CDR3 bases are TGTGCCAGCAGTCCCCCAGGGCTAGAAGCTTTCTTT. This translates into CASSPPGLEAFF.